This T cell receptor beta chain derives from a study of metastatic and nonmetastatic thyroid tumors. As for the study in general: The comparison covered peripheral blood and tumor or nodule tissue in malignant and benign thyroid patients. General study points: Malignant tumors reportedly showed significantly higher TCR beta diversity than benign nodules in both blood and tumor.

About this clone itself: The antigen is not known.

Until they underwent thyroid surgery, no patient had received any treatment. As processed by the authors: For papillary thyroid cancer, a distant-metastasis classifier was constructed from CDR3 differences observed across clinicopathological groups. TCRdb recomputed clones from the PCR reads via MiXCR. TCRdb's processing, not the study's, gives the V and J calls here. The repertoire consists of about 38,000 clones, with approximately 51% occurring once and the leading ten covering roughly 25%. This CDR3 region has 15 residues. Per the germline V gene, CDR1 is SNHLY and CDR2 is FYNNEI. V gave up 4 bases and J gave up 4 bases; unmatched junction bases: 9.

The sequenced sample was tumor tissue. The receptor comes from a male donor with papillary thyroid cancer or a benign thyroid nodule (not recorded which). Some clones in this sample may be carry-over from other donors' samples. This chain connects TRBV2 to TRBJ1-1, with TRBD1 identical over 7 bases. CDR3 DNA: TGTGCCAGCAGTGCGAACAGGGGCGGCACCACTGAAGCTTTCTTT. It encodes CASSANRGGTTEAFF.